This T cell receptor beta chain was recovered during a study of T cells in Graves' hyperthyroidism and ophthalmopathy. This clonotype was seen at least ten times. The antigen remains undetermined. Study findings and constraints: Ophthalmopathy was model-predicted a median around 6.1 months pre-onset.

RNA transcripts gave rise to amplified TCR beta CDR3 regions. Researchers ran a first-round RT-PCR on the TCR CDR3 using the HTBI primer set. One entry per CDR3 protein results from TCRdb running MiXCR on the multiplex PCR reads. This sample has about 540,000 distinct CDR3 sequences; around 42% occur once, and the top ten carry around 7.7%. Absent ophthalmopathy progression within 18 months defined stable Graves' hyperthyroidism. Those patients with uncontrolled infection, other autoimmune disease, pregnancy or lactation were excluded. Clinicians diagnosed patients from clinical symptoms, serum thyroxine and TRAb, thyroid ultrasound and orbital computed tomography. The CDR3 sequence is 16 residues long. J lost 5 bases, V lost 1 base, and 6 bases had no gene match. Germline lookup yields CDR1 SGHAT and CDR2 FQNNGV.

Sequencing input: peripheral blood or thyroid tissue (not recorded which). V and J are TRBV11-2 and TRBJ1-5; TRBD1 matches at 9 bases. The sequence came from a woman aged 18-29 years with Graves' hyperthyroidism. In DNA, the CDR3 is TGTGCCAGCAGCTTAGGACAGGGGGTTGGAGATCAGCCCCAGCATTTT. Protein: CASSLGQGVGDQPQHF.